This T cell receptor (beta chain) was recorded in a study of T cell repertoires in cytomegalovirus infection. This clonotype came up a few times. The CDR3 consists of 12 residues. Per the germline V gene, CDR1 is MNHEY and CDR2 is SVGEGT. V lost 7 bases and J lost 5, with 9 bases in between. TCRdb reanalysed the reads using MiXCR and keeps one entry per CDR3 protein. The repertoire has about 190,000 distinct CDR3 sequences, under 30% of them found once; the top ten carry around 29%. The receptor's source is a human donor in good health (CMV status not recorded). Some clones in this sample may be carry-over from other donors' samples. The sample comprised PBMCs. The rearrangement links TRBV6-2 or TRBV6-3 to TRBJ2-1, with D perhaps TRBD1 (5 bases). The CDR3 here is CASTQDNNEQFF. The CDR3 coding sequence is TGTGCCAGCACACAGGACAACAATGAGCAGTTCTTC.